Listed here are 14 T cell receptor beta chains from one sample, sequenced in a study of T cells in Graves' hyperthyroidism and ophthalmopathy. TCR beta CDR3 region amplification was performed from RNA transcripts. The primer set for the first-round RT-PCR of the TCR CDR3 was HTBI. TCRdb reprocessed the multiplex PCR reads with MiXCR, giving one entry per CDR3 protein. This table holds a few hundred thousand distinct CDR3 sequences, 15% to 18% found once. Sequenced input: blood. The receptor source for this set is a woman between 18 and 29 years old with Graves' hyperthyroidism that later progressed to Graves' ophthalmopathy.

The sample holds a few counts of this clonotype. V is TRBV7-4 and J is TRBJ1-4; D is undetermined. Germline values: CDR1 SGHVT, CDR2 SQSDAQ. The V and J ends lost 3 bases and 0 bases respectively, with 17 bases between them. The CDR3 loop spans 18 amino acids. This chain's CDR3 is CASSFPRRKETTNEKLFF. The CDR3 bases are TGTGCCAGCAGCTTCCCCCGGCGCAAAGAGACAACTAATGAAAAACTGTTTTTT.

This clonotype came up many times. V is TRBV27 and J is TRBJ2-1; TRBD2 aligns across 8 bases. V trimming: 6 bases; J trimming: 5 bases; junction bases outside the gene matches: 9. The length of the CDR3 is 15 residues. The germline V gene encodes CDR1 MNHEY and CDR2 SMNVEV (reference sequence). The CDR3 DNA is TGTGCCAGCAGCCTCCTGACTAGCGTCCACAATGAGCAGTTCTTC. Encoded protein: CASSLLTSVHNEQFF.

The chain recombines TRBV6-1 with TRBJ1-1, with 7 nucleotides matching TRBD1. The CDR3 is 13 residues long. The V and J ends lost 7 bases and 7 bases, in that order; junction bases with no gene match: 9. Germline V gene sequence: CDR1 MNHNS, CDR2 SASEGT. The CDR3 reads CASIGGEEGEAFF. CDR3 DNA: TGTGCCAGCATAGGGGGCGAGGAGGGTGAAGCTTTCTTT.

The chain couples TRBV7-8 to TRBJ1-2, with 7 bases that match TRBD1. The CDR3 sequence is 15 residues long. The V segment lost 7 bases and the J segment 4 bases; nucleotides outside the gene matches: 12. Germline CDR1 and CDR2: SGHVS and FQNEAQ. CDR3 protein: CASTSEGGAPYGYTF. Here the CDR3 DNA reads TGTGCCAGCACCTCAGAAGGGGGCGCTCCCTATGGCTACACCTTC.

This clonotype was counted a few times. Here the CDR3 reads CASSVGLVDDLQHF. The DNA for the CDR3 is TGTGCCAGCAGCGTAGGTCTAGTTGACGATCTCCAGCATTTT. V usage is TRBV9 and J usage is TRBJ1-5; the D is unclear. Germline-derived CDR1 and CDR2 are SGDLS and YYNGEE. V lost 0 bases, J lost 12 bases, and 16 bases lay in between. The length of the CDR3 is 14 residues. The full variable domain, its missing parts supplied by reference TRBV9 and TRBJ1-5, is DSGVTQTPKHLITATGQRVTLRCSPRSGDLSVYWYQQSLDQGLQFLIQYYNGEERAKGNILERFSAQQFPDLHSELNLSSLELGDSALYFCASSVGLVDDLQHFGDGTRLSIL.

This clonotype has at least ten counts. V is TRBV28 and J is TRBJ2-2; the match to TRBD1 covers 10 bases. After removal of 7 bases from V and 6 bases from J, the junction contained 17 bases not matched to a gene. The germline CDR1 and CDR2 sequences are MDHEN and SYDVKM. CDR3 length: 18 amino acids. The CDR3 protein is CASTETGGKASDAGELFF. The CDR3, as DNA: TGTGCCAGCACCGAGACAGGGGGCAAAGCTAGCGACGCCGGGGAGCTGTTTTTT.

V and J are TRBV6-2 or TRBV6-3 and TRBJ2-3, with D possibly being TRBD1 (5 bases). This CDR3 contains 17 residues. The germline gives CDR1 MNHEY, CDR2 SVGEGT. The V and J ends lost 5 bases and 4 bases respectively, with 22 bases between them. The CDR3 loop is CASSPLGVSPHADTQYF. In DNA form, the CDR3 reads TGTGCCAGCAGTCCCCTAGGGGTGAGCCCCCACGCAGATACGCAGTATTTT.

This clonotype was found many times. This chain links TRBV30 with TRBJ2-1; 10 bases map to TRBD2. The germline V gene encodes CDR1 GTSNPN and CDR2 SVGIG (reference sequence). Trimming removed 6 bases from V and 4 bases from J; junction bases left unmatched: 6. The CDR3 loop spans 14 amino acids. CDR3 amino acids: CACQTSGVYNEQFF. The CDR3 DNA reads as TGTGCCTGCCAAACTAGCGGGGTTTACAATGAGCAGTTCTTC.

Remarks on this clonotype: The junction departs from the called germline gene at one end, perhaps through a read error. The genes are TRBV5-6 and TRBJ2-2; D unclear. This CDR3 has 15 amino acids. CDR1 SGHDT and CDR2 YYEEEE come from the germline V gene. The chain's CDR3 is CASSLWVKRTGELFF. For the CDR3, the DNA is TGCGCCAGCAGCTTGTGGGTGAAAAGGACCGGGGAGCTGTTTTTT.

The chain recombines TRBV7-8 with TRBJ2-2, with 7 bases matching TRBD1. V was pared by 5 bases and J by 1 base, with 4 bases of the junction left unmatched. CDR1 and CDR2 from the germline V gene are SGHVS and FQNEAQ. The CDR3 runs to 15 residues. This CDR3 is CASSLQGWNTGELFF. The CDR3 nucleotides are TGTGCCAGCAGCCTACAGGGGTGGAACACCGGGGAGCTGTTTTTT.

The V and J genes are TRBV24-1 and TRBJ2-2; D gene ambiguous. CDR3 size: 14 residues. Per the germline V gene, CDR1 is KGHDR and CDR2 is SFDVKD. Trimming removed 2 bases from V and 6 bases from J, with 9 bases in between. CDR3 nucleotide sequence: TGTGCCACCAGTGATTCTCAAATAGCCGGGGAGCTGTTTTTT. Translated: CATSDSQIAGELFF.

This clonotype was counted at least ten times. The rearrangement links TRBV15 to TRBJ1-4, with no clear D. The germline CDR1 and CDR2 sequences are LNHNV and YYDKDF (reference sequence). The CDR3 covers 17 residues. Deletions cut 1 base from V and 0 bases from J, with 12 bases between. The DNA for the CDR3 is TGTGCCACCAGCAGAGGTTTAGCAGAGGCAACTAATGAAAAACTGTTTTTT. As protein: CATSRGLAEATNEKLFF.

This clonotype appeared many times. V usage is TRBV6-2 or TRBV6-3 and J usage is TRBJ2-7; tentatively, D is TRBD2 (5 bases). The V gene's germline CDR1 is MNHEY and CDR2 SVGEGT. The V and J ends lost 0 bases and 5 bases respectively, with 14 bases between them. This CDR3 region has 15 residues. The CDR3 DNA reads as TGTGCCAGCAGTTACTCGTCTAGCCCAACAAACGAGCAGTACTTC. It yields the protein CASSYSSSPTNEQYF.

V usage is TRBV25-1 and J usage is TRBJ2-5; 8 bases line up with TRBD2. The CDR3 spans 14 residues. J gave up 5 bases and V 7 bases, and 9 bases lay outside the gene matches. Germline V gene lookup returns CDR1 MGHDK and CDR2 SYGVNS. This CDR3 reads CASTHGGAWETQYF. Written as DNA, the CDR3 is TGTGCCAGCACCCACGGGGGGGCCTGGGAGACCCAGTACTTC. The full variable domain, with the rest looked up from reference TRBV25-1 and TRBJ2-5, is EADIYQTPRYLVIGTGKKITLECSQTMGHDKMYWYQQDPGMELHLIHYSYGVNSTEKGDLSSESTVSRIRTEHFPLTLESARPSHTSQYLCASTHGGAWETQYFGPGTRLLVL.